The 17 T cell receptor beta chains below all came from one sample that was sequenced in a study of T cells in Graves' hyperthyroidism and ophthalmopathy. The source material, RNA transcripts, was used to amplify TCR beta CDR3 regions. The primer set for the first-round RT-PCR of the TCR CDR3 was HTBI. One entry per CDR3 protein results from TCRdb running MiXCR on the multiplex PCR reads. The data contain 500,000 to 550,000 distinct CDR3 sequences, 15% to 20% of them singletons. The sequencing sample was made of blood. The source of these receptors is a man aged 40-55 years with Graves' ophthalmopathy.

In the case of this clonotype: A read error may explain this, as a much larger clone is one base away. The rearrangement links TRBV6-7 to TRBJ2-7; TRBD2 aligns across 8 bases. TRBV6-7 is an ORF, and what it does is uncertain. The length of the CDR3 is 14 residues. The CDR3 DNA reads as TGTGGCAGCAGGGCCCAGCGGGGGCCTTCCGAGCAGTACTTC. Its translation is CGSRAQRGPSEQYF.

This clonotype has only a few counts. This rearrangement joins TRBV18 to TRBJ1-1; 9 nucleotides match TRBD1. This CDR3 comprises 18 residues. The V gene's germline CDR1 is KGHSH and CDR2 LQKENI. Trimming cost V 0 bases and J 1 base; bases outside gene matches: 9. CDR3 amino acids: CASSPPLGQGSQNTEAFF. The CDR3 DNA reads TGTGCCAGCTCACCACCGCTAGGACAGGGGAGCCAGAACACTGAAGCTTTCTTT.

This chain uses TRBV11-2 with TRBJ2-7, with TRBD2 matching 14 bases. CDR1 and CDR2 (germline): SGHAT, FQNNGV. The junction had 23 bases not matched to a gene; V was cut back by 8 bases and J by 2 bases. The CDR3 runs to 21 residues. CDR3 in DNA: TGTGCCAGCGGATACCCCCCTACCGGGACTAGCGGGAGCCCCAGCACCTACGAGCAGTACTTC. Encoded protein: CASGYPPTGTSGSPSTYEQYF.

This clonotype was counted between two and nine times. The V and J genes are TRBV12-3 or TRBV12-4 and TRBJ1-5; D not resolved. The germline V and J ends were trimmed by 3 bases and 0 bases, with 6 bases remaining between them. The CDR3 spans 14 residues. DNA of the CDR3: TGTGCCAGCAGTTTGGATCATAGCAATCAGCCCCAGCATTTT. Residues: CASSLDHSNQPQHF.

This chain's CDR3 is CASSNSGGFPTDTQYF. In nucleotides, the CDR3 is TGTGCCAGTAGTAACAGCGGGGGTTTCCCCACAGATACGCAGTATTTT. V is TRBV19 and J is TRBJ2-3; TRBD2 matches at 8 bases. CDR1 is LNHDA and CDR2 is SQIVND in the germline V gene (reference sequence). The CDR3 length is 16 residues. Unmatched junction bases numbered 8, after V lost 4 bases and J lost 2 bases.

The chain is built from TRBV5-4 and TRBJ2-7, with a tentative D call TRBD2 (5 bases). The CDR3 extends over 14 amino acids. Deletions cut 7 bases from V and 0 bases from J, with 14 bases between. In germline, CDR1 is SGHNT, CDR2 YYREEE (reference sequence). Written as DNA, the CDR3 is TGTGCCAGCCGGCTCGGACTCAGCTCCTACGAGCAGTACTTC. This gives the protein CASRLGLSSYEQYF. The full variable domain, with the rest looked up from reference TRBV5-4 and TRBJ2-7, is ETGVTQSPTHLIKTRGQQVTLRCSSQSGHNTVSWYQQALGQGPQFIFQYYREEENGRGNFPPRFSGLQFPNYSSELNVNALELDDSALYLCASRLGLSSYEQYFGPGTRLTVT.

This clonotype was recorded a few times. The CDR3: CASSFPDLNTEAFF. CDR3 DNA: TGTGCCAGCAGTTTTCCGGACCTGAACACTGAAGCTTTCTTT. This chain links TRBV28 with TRBJ1-1; D remains unclear. V gave up 3 bases and J gave up 0 bases, with 8 bases separating them. From germline, CDR1 is MDHEN and CDR2 SYDVKM. The CDR3 sequence is 14 residues long. Based on the CDR3 plus reference TRBV28 and TRBJ1-1, the full variable domain is DVKVTQSSRYLVKRTGEKVFLECVQDMDHENMFWYRQDPGLGLRLIYFSYDVKMKEKGDIPEGYSVSREKKERFSLILESASTNQTSMYLCASSFPDLNTEAFFGQGTRLTVV.

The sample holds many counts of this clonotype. CDR3 coding DNA: TGTGCCAGCAGCCAAGGAACCCTTAACACCGGGGAGCTGTTTTTT. The encoded protein is CASSQGTLNTGELFF. The chain uses TRBV3-1 and TRBJ2-2; no definite D call. CDR1 is LGHDT and CDR2 is YNNKEL in the germline V gene (reference sequence). This CDR3 region has 15 residues. With 1 base removed from V and 2 bases from J, the gap between germline ends came to 8 bases.

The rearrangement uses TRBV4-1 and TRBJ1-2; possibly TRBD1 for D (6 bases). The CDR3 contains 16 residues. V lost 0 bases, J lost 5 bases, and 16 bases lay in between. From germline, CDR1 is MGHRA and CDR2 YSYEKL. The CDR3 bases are TGCGCCAGCAGCCAAGAGCCGACAGGTTTACGTTATGGCTACACCTTC. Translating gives CASSQEPTGLRYGYTF.

In DNA, the CDR3 is TGTGCCAGCAGCTTAGGGCTGAAAACAGATACGCAGTATTTT. This translates into CASSLGLKTDTQYF. The chain couples TRBV7-8 to TRBJ2-3; unclear D gene. The V gene lost 1 base and the J gene lost 3 bases, with 8 bases spanning the gap. From germline, CDR1 is SGHVS and CDR2 FQNEAQ. The CDR3 length is 14 residues.

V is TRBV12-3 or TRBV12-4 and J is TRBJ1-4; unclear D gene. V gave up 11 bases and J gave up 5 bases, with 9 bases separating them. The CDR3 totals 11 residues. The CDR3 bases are TGTGCCGCCGGCGCGAATGAAAAACTGTTTTTT. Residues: CAAGANEKLFF.

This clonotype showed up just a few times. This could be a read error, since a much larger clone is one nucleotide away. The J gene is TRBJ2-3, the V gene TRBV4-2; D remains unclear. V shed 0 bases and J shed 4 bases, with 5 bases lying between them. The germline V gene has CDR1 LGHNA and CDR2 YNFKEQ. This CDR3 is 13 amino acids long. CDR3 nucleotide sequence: TGTGCCAGCAGCCAAGAGGGCCCAGATACGCAGTATTTT. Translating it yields CASSQEGPDTQYF.

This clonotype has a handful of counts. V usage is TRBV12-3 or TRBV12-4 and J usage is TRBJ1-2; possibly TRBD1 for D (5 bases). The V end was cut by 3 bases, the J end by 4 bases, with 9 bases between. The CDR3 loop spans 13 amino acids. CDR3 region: CASSFPGPYGYTF. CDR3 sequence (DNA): TGTGCCAGCAGTTTCCCAGGGCCCTATGGCTACACCTTC.

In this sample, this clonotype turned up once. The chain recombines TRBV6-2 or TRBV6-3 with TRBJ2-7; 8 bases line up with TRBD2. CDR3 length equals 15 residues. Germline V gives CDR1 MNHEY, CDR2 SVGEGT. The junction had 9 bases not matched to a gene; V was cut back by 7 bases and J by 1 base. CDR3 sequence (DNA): TGTGCCAGCACCACCGAGACTAGCGTTTCCTACGAGCAGTACTTC. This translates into CASTTETSVSYEQYF.

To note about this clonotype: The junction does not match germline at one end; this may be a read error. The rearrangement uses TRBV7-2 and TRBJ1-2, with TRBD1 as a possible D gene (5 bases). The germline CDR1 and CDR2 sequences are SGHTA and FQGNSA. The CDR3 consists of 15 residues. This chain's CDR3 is CDSSPQNRGARGYTF. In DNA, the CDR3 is TGTGACAGCAGCCCACAAAATCGAGGGGCGCGGGGCTACACCTTC.

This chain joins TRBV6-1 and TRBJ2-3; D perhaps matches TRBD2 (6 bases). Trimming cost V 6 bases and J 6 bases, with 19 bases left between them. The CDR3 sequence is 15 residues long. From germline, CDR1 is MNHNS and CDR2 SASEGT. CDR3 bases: TGTGCCAGCAGCATTACCCGGGGACTTCACGATACGCAGTATTTT. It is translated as CASSITRGLHDTQYF.

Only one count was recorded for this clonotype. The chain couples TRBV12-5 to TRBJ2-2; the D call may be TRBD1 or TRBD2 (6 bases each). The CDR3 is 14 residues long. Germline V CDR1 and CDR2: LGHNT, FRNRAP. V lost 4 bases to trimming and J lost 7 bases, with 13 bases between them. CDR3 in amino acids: CASGSGGSNGELFF. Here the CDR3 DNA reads TGTGCTAGTGGTTCCGGGGGCTCTAACGGGGAGCTGTTTTTT.